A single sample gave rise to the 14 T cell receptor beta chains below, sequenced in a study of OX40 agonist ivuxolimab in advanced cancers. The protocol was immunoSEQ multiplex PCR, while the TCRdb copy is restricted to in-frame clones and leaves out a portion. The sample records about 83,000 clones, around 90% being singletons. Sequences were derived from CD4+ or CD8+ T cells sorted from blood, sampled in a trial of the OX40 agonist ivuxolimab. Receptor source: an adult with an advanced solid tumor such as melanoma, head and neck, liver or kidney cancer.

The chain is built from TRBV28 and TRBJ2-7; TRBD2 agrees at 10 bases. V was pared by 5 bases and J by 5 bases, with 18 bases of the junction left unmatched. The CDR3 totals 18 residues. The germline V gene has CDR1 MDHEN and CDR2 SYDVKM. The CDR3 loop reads CASSHPRTSGLRADEQYF. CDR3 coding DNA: TGTGCCAGCAGTCATCCCCGGACTAGCGGTCTTCGGGCCGACGAGCAGTACTTC.

DNA for the CDR3: TGTGCCAGCAGTCCAACGCTATCTATCATCTATGGCTACACCTTC. It translates to CASSPTLSIIYGYTF. V is TRBV6-5 and J is TRBJ1-2; D is uncertain. This CDR3 spans 15 amino acids. Trimming removed 5 bases at V and 4 bases at J, with 17 bases between. Germline V CDR1 and CDR2: MNHEY, SVGAGI.

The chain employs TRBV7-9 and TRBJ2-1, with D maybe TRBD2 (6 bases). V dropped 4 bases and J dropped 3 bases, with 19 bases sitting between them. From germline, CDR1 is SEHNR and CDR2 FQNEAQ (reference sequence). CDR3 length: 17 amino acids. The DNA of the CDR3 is TGTGCCAGCAGCTCAGAAGCGGGTCCCTCGGGCTACAATGAGCAGTTCTTC. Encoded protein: CASSSEAGPSGYNEQFF.

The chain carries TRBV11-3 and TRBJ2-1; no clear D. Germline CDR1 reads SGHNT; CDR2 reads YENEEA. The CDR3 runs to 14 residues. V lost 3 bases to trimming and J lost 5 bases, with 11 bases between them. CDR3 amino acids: CASSFTAPNNEQFF. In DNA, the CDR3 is TGTGCCAGCAGCTTTACAGCGCCCAACAATGAGCAGTTCTTC.

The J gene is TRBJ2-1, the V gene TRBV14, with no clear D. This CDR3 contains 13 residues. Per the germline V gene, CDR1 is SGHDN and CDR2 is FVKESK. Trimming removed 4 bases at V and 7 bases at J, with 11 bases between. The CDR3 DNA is TGTGCCAGCAGCCTCAACGTGGGAAATGAGCAGTTCTTC. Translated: CASSLNVGNEQFF. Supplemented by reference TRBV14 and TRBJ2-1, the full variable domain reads EAGVTQFPSHSVIEKGQTVTLRCDPISGHDNLYWYRRVMGKEIKFLLHFVKESKQDESGMPNNRFLAERTGGTYSTLKVQPAELEDSGVYFCASSLNVGNEQFFGPGTRLTVL.

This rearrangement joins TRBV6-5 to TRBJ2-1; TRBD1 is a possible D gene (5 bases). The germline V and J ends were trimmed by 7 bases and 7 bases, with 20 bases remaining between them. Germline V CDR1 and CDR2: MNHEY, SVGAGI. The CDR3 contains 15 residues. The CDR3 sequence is CASTPIGVINNEQFF. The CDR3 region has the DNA TGTGCCAGCACCCCTATAGGGGTTATTAATAATGAGCAGTTCTTC.

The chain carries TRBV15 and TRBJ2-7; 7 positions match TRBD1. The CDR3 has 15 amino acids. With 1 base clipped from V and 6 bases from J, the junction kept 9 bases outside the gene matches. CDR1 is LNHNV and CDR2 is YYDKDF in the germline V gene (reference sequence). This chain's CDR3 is CATSRGTGDASEQYF. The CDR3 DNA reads TGTGCCACCAGCAGAGGAACAGGGGACGCTTCCGAGCAGTACTTC.

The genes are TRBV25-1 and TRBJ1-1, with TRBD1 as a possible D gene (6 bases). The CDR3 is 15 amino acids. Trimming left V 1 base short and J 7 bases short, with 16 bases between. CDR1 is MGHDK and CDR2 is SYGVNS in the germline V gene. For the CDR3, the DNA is TGTGCCAGCAGTGAATTGGGTGAGGGGGACGGTGAAGCTTTCTTT. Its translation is CASSELGEGDGEAFF.

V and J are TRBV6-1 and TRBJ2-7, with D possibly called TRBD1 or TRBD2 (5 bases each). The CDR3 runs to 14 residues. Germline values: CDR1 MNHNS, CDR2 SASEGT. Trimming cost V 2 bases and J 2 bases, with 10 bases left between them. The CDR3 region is CASSEFVGAYEQYF. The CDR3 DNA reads TGTGCCAGCAGTGAATTTGTGGGGGCCTACGAGCAGTACTTC.

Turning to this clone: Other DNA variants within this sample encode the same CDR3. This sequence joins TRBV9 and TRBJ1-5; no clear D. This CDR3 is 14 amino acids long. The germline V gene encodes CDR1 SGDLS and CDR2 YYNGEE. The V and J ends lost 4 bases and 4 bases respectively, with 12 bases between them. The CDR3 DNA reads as TGTGCCAGCAGCACGGACGGTTCGAATCAGCCCCAGCATTTT. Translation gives CASSTDGSNQPQHF.

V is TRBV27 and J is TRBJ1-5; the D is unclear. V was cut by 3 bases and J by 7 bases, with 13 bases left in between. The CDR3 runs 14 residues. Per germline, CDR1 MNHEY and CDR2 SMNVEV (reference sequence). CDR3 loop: CASSLEGLGQPQHF. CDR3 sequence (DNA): TGTGCCAGCAGTTTGGAGGGATTGGGGCAGCCCCAGCATTTT.

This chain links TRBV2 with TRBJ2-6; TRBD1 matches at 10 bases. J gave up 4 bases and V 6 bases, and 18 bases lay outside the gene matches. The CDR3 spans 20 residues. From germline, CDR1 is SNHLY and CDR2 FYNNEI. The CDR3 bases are TGTGCCAGCAGGTTGGGAGAGCCGGGACAGGGGAAGGCAGGGGCCAACGTCCTGACTTTC. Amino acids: CASRLGEPGQGKAGANVLTF.

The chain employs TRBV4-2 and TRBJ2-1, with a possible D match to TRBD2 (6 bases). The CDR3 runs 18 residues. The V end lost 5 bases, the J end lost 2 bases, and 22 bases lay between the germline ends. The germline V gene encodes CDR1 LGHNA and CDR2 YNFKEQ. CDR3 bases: TGTGCCAGCAGCGCTTCGACTAGGTTCTCAGCCGCCTACAATGAGCAGTTCTTC. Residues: CASSASTRFSAAYNEQFF.

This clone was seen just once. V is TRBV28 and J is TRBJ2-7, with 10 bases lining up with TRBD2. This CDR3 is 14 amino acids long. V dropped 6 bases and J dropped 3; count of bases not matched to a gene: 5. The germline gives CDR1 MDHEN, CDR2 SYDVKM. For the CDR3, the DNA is TGTGCCAGCAGCATTAGCGGGGGGTTCTACGAGCAGTACTTC. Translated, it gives CASSISGGFYEQYF.